The TCR beta chain under discussion was sequenced for a study of blood T cell repertoires in COVID-19. Sequenced by immunoSEQ multiplex PCR; TCRdb stores in-frame clones only, minus some. Of 200,000 to 250,000 clones in the sample, roughly 80% were seen once. Germline loops: CDR1 LNHDA, CDR2 SQIVND (reference sequence). The CDR3 runs to 13 residues. V was clipped by 1 base and J by 2 bases, with 5 bases between them. Turning to this clone: Other DNA sequences in the sample encode the same CDR3.

The sample was peripheral blood. J is TRBJ1-2 and V is TRBV19; D not resolved. This sequence was found in a woman aged 55-70 years with active or convalescent COVID-19. The CDR3 reads CASSIGGNYGYTF. CDR3 nucleotides: TGTGCCAGTAGTATAGGAGGGAACTATGGCTACACCTTC.